This T cell receptor (beta chain) derives from a study of blood T cell repertoires in COVID-19. CDR3 size: 13 residues. Germline assignment: CDR1 MDHEN and CDR2 SYDVKM. Trimming pared 1 base from V and 4 bases from J, leaving 7 bases between. Membership in each cohort depended on participant-reported clinical history. Original handling: Counts of nucleated cells, estimated from reference gene primer amplification, were obtained. Here immunoSEQ multiplex PCR was the method, and the copy in TCRdb shows in-frame clones only, minus some. That table furnishes V, J and clone size, whereas the DNA furnished D and trimming. This table holds some 340,000 clones, approximately 91% found once.

This rearrangement joins TRBV28 to TRBJ2-5; D gene ambiguous. Source material: PBMCs or T cells enriched from blood (not recorded which). The sequence came from a woman aged 30 to 39 who had been exposed to COVID-19. The CDR3 loop is CASSLLSGETQYF. The CDR3 DNA follows: TGTGCCAGCAGTTTATTGTCAGGAGAGACCCAGTACTTC.